The 25 T cell receptor beta chains below were found in one sample sequenced in a study of blood T cell repertoires in COVID-19. Assay: immunoSEQ multiplex PCR; the TCRdb copy retains only in-frame clones and omits some. Of approximately 70,000 clones listed, around three quarters are singletons. Input material: peripheral blood. All receptors come from a man aged 60 to 69 with active or convalescent COVID-19.

The rearrangement joins TRBV6-5 to TRBJ1-1, with 8 bases identical to TRBD1. Germline CDR1 is MNHEY and CDR2 is SVGAGI. This CDR3 comprises 13 residues. With V trimmed by 7 bases and J by 5 bases, 6 bases remained unmatched. The CDR3 protein is CASTGRGRTEAFF. The CDR3 DNA reads as TGTGCCAGCACCGGCAGGGGGCGAACTGAAGCTTTCTTT.

This chain uses TRBV5-1 with TRBJ1-5; D possibly corresponds to TRBD1 (5 bases). CDR3 size: 13 residues. Trimming took 4 bases from V and 2 from J, leaving 7 bases between them. Germline CDR1 is SGHRS and CDR2 is YFSETQ. In nucleotides, the CDR3 is TGCGCCAGCAGCCCGGGGGGCAATCAGCCCCAGCATTTT. Translation gives CASSPGGNQPQHF.

In this sample, this clone turned up once. The rearrangement joins TRBV19 to TRBJ1-1; TRBD1 agrees at 9 bases. V lost 8 bases, J lost 10 bases, and 11 bases stayed unmatched. CDR1 is LNHDA, CDR2 SQIVND, per germline (reference sequence). The CDR3 extends over 13 amino acids. The CDR3 here is CASGETGGKTAFF. The CDR3 DNA sequence: TGTGCCAGTGGAGAGACAGGGGGAAAGACAGCTTTCTTT.

The sample holds one count of this clone. This chain uses TRBV13 with TRBJ2-4; TRBD2 is a possible D gene (7 bases). V was shortened by 5 bases and J by 7 bases, with 18 bases between the two germline ends. The germline V gene encodes CDR1 PRHDT and CDR2 FYEKMQ (reference sequence). The CDR3 totals 15 residues. The CDR3 here is CASSTMGGLRNIQYF. CDR3 in DNA: TGTGCCAGCAGCACCATGGGGGGGCTTCGGAACATTCAGTACTTC.

The J gene is TRBJ1-5, the V gene TRBV11-2, with no clear D. The CDR3 spans 15 residues. Looked up from germline, CDR1 is SGHAT and CDR2 is FQNNGV. V was clipped by 0 bases and J by 8 bases, with 14 bases between them. The CDR3 DNA sequence: TGTGCCAGCAGCTTAGAGTATTCGGGTGGAGAGCCCCAGCATTTT. Protein: CASSLEYSGGEPQHF. Supplemented by reference TRBV11-2 and TRBJ1-5, the full variable domain reads EAGVAQSPRYKIIEKRQSVAFWCNPISGHATLYWYQQILGQGPKLLIQFQNNGVVDDSQLPKDRFSAERLKGVDSTLKIQPAKLEDSAVYLCASSLEYSGGEPQHFGDGTRLSIL.

J is TRBJ1-4 and V is TRBV6-5, with TRBD1 identical over 8 bases. With 5 bases clipped from V and 6 bases from J, the junction kept 5 bases outside the gene matches. Germline V gene sequence: CDR1 MNHEY, CDR2 SVGAGI. The CDR3 is 14 residues long. The CDR3 is CASSRDRWDEKLFF. The CDR3 nucleotides read TGTGCCAGCAGTAGGGACAGGTGGGATGAAAAACTGTTTTTT.

J is TRBJ2-7 and V is TRBV5-1; 8 bases match TRBD2. Germline loops: CDR1 SGHRS, CDR2 YFSETQ. CDR3 length: 13 residues. With V trimmed by 8 bases and J by 4 bases, 8 bases remained unmatched. The CDR3 here is CASSSGGFYEQYF. The CDR3 DNA follows: TGCGCCAGTTCCAGCGGGGGATTTTACGAGCAGTACTTC.

The V and J genes are TRBV7-4 and TRBJ1-1; D is possibly TRBD1 (6 bases). Germline V gene data show CDR1 as SGHVT and CDR2 as SQSDAQ. This CDR3 is built from 14 residues. V was cut by 2 bases and J by 6 bases, with 13 bases left in between. Here the CDR3 reads CASSLFTGPSEAFF. The CDR3 DNA is TGTGCCAGCAGCTTATTTACAGGGCCATCTGAAGCTTTCTTT.

The rearrangement links TRBV15 to TRBJ1-2, with TRBD1 as a possible D gene (6 bases). CDR3 length: 15 residues. Germline lookup yields CDR1 LNHNV and CDR2 YYDKDF (reference sequence). Trimming removed 1 base from V and 4 bases from J, with 13 bases in between. The CDR3 region has the DNA TGTGCCACCAGCAGAGTCCAGGGGAGCTTCTATGGCTACACCTTC. Its protein is CATSRVQGSFYGYTF. The full variable domain, in which reference TRBV15 and TRBJ1-2 provide the parts outside the CDR3, is DAMVIQNPRYQVTQFGKPVTLSCSQTLNHNVMYWYQQKSSQAPKLLFHYYDKDFNNEADTPDNFQSRRPNTSFCFLDIRSPGLGDTAMYLCATSRVQGSFYGYTFGSGTRLTVV.

The chain is built from TRBV28 and TRBJ1-2; D might be TRBD1 (5 bases). The CDR3 is made up of 15 amino acids. Trimming cost V 7 bases and J 1 base, with 16 bases left between them. Germline-derived CDR1 and CDR2 are MDHEN and SYDVKM. CDR3 nucleotides: TGTGCCAGCACTACGGACACCCCGCGTAACTATGGCTACACCTTC. It translates to CASTTDTPRNYGYTF.

This rearrangement joins TRBV7-9 to TRBJ1-6; D is undetermined. The CDR3 loop spans 17 amino acids. Trimming left V 5 bases short and J 0 bases short, with 14 bases between. Germline assignment: CDR1 SEHNR and CDR2 FQNEAQ (reference sequence). The CDR3 loop reads CASSLLRGSSYNSPLHF. The CDR3 DNA sequence: TGTGCCAGCAGCCTTCTCCGAGGGAGCTCCTATAATTCACCCCTCCACTTT.

The rearrangement uses TRBV23-1 and TRBJ2-1; TRBD2 matches at 12 bases. Being an ORF, TRBV23-1 has a function that is uncertain. V lost 3 bases, J lost 8 bases, and 2 bases stayed unmatched. This CDR3 is 14 amino acids long. CDR3 coding DNA: TGCGCCAGCAGTCAGACTAGCGGGGGCGATGAGCAGTTCTTC. It encodes CASSQTSGGDEQFF.

V gene TRBV28 combines with J gene TRBJ1-4; tentatively, D is TRBD1 (6 bases). Trimming cost V 3 bases and J 5 bases, with 7 bases left between them. The CDR3 is made up of 13 amino acids. Per the germline V gene, CDR1 is MDHEN and CDR2 is SYDVKM. The CDR3 region has the DNA TGTGCCAGCAGTTTCCAGGGGAATGAAAAACTGTTTTTT. Translated: CASSFQGNEKLFF.

This clone was picked up one time. The chain joins TRBV11-2 to TRBJ1-1; the match to TRBD1 covers 10 bases. V shed 4 bases and J 11 bases; nucleotides not matched to a gene: 10. This CDR3 is 14 amino acids long. Germline-derived CDR1 and CDR2 are SGHAT and FQNNGV. CDR3 coding DNA: TGTGCCAGCAGCTCGAATAGACAGGGGGCGCTTGCTTTCTTT. This encodes CASSSNRQGALAFF.

This chain uses TRBV5-4 with TRBJ2-5; 7 nucleotides align to TRBD2. CDR1 is SGHNT and CDR2 is YYREEE in the germline V gene (reference sequence). There are 14 residues in the CDR3. V lost 4 bases and J lost 5; bases outside the gene matches: 8. DNA for the CDR3: TGTGCCAGCAGCCTGGGATGGGGGGGGGAGACCCAGTACTTC. Encoded protein: CASSLGWGGETQYF. Together with reference TRBV5-4 and TRBJ2-5, the CDR3 gives the full variable domain: ETGVTQSPTHLIKTRGQQVTLRCSSQSGHNTVSWYQQALGQGPQFIFQYYREEENGRGNFPPRFSGLQFPNYSSELNVNALELDDSALYLCASSLGWGGETQYFGPGTRLLVL.

The V gene is TRBV18, the J gene TRBJ1-6; the match to TRBD1 covers 9 bases. From germline, CDR1 is KGHSH and CDR2 LQKENI. The V gene end was trimmed by 10 bases and the J gene end by 7 bases; junction bases not matched to a gene: 17. The CDR3 has 17 residues. CDR3 protein: CATTSRRTGVGNSPLHF. CDR3 sequence (DNA): TGTGCCACCACCTCAAGAAGGACAGGGGTAGGGAATTCACCCCTCCACTTT.

The chain employs TRBV5-5 and TRBJ1-4; the match to TRBD1 covers 9 bases. This CDR3 has 14 residues. From germline, CDR1 is SGHKS and CDR2 YYEKEE (reference sequence). V dropped 6 bases and J dropped 8; count of bases not matched to a gene: 8. The CDR3: CASMPGQGNEKLFF. The CDR3 DNA is TGTGCCAGCATGCCGGGACAGGGTAACGAAAAACTGTTTTTT.

The chain is built from TRBV11-3 and TRBJ2-7, with D maybe TRBD1 (6 bases). This CDR3 is built from 14 residues. CDR1 SGHNT and CDR2 YENEEA come from the germline V gene. V was shortened by 4 bases and J by 3 bases, with 13 bases between the two germline ends. The CDR3 coding sequence is TGTGCCAGCAGCTCGCCCACGGACAGCTACGAGCAGTACTTC. Translation: CASSSPTDSYEQYF.

The chain uses TRBV2 and TRBJ1-2; D may be TRBD1 (6 bases). CDR3 length: 15 amino acids. Germline V CDR1 and CDR2: SNHLY, FYNNEI. V shed 8 bases and J shed 8 bases, with 24 bases lying between them. As DNA, the CDR3 is TGTGCCAGCTCCCAGGTAGGCAGGGGAGCAGTCGGCTACACCTTC. Residues: CASSQVGRGAVGYTF.

This clone was detected only once. V usage is TRBV4-1 and J usage is TRBJ1-6; maybe TRBD1 (5 bases). The CDR3 runs 15 residues. CDR1 is MGHRA and CDR2 is YSYEKL in the germline V gene. V lost 4 bases and J 4 bases, leaving 11 bases between the germline ends. CDR3 sequence: CASSLMGTYNSPLHF. The CDR3 bases are TGCGCCAGCAGCCTAATGGGGACTTATAATTCACCCCTCCACTTT.

The V gene is TRBV28, the J gene TRBJ2-5; D is perhaps TRBD1 (7 bases). CDR3 length: 15 residues. Per germline, CDR1 MDHEN and CDR2 SYDVKM. The V end was cut by 6 bases, the J end by 3 bases, with 17 bases between. This chain's CDR3 is CASSPRGDPKETQYF. CDR3 DNA sequence: TGTGCCAGCAGCCCCAGGGGGGACCCTAAAGAGACCCAGTACTTC.

A single count supports this clone. The CDR3 spells CASSPYRSYEQYF. For the CDR3, the DNA is TGCGCCAGCAGTCCATACAGGTCCTACGAGCAGTACTTC. The V gene is TRBV10-1, the J gene TRBJ2-7, with TRBD1 as a possible D gene (5 bases). This CDR3 contains 13 residues. The germline CDR1 and CDR2 sequences are WNHNN and SYGVQD (reference sequence). The V end was cut by 5 bases, the J end by 1 base, with 9 bases between.

V and J are TRBV7-9 and TRBJ1-1; 7 nucleotides line up with TRBD1. From germline, CDR1 is SEHNR and CDR2 FQNEAQ (reference sequence). The CDR3 is made up of 15 amino acids. With V trimmed by 5 bases and J by 1 base, 7 bases remained unmatched. CDR3 in DNA: TGTGCCAGCAGCAATTTAAGACAGGGGAACACTGAAGCTTTCTTT. Its protein product is CASSNLRQGNTEAFF.

The genes are TRBV24-1 and TRBJ2-5, with D unresolved. Per germline, CDR1 KGHDR and CDR2 SFDVKD. This CDR3 contains 15 residues. Trimming took 2 bases from V and 4 from J, leaving 13 bases between them. CDR3 residues: CATSDSTSARETQYF. The DNA of the CDR3 is TGTGCCACCAGTGATTCAACTTCAGCGAGAGAGACCCAGTACTTC.

V gene TRBV5-1 combines with J gene TRBJ1-1; maybe TRBD1 (5 bases). This CDR3 has 14 amino acids. V gave up 1 base and J gave up 3 bases, with 10 bases separating them. Per the germline V gene, CDR1 is SGHRS and CDR2 is YFSETQ. In DNA form, the CDR3 reads TGCGCCAGCAGCTTGAGTTCGACAGACACTGAAGCTTTCTTT. Translating it yields CASSLSSTDTEAFF. The whole variable domain, remainder taken from reference TRBV5-1 and TRBJ1-1, is KAGVTQTPRYLIKTRGQQVTLSCSPISGHRSVSWYQQTPGQGLQFLFEYFSETQRNKGNFPGRFSGRQFSNSRSEMNVSTLELGDSALYLCASSLSSTDTEAFFGQGTRLTVV.